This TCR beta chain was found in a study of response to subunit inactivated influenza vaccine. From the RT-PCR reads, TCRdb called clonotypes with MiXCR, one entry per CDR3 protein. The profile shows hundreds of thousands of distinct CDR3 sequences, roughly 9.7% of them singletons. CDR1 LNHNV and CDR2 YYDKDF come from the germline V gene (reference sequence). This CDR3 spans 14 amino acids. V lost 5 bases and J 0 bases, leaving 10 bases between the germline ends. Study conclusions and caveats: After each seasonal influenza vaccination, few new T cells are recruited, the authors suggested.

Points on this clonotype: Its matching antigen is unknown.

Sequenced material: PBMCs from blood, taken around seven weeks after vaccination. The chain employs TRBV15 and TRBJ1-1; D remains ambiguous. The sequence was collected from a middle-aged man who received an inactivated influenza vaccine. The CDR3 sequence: CATSPQTLNTEAFF. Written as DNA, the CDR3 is TGTGCCACCAGCCCACAGACCTTGAACACTGAAGCTTTCTTT.